These 23 T cell receptor beta chains were all obtained from the same sample, sequenced in a study of blood T cell repertoires in COVID-19. Repertoires were generated with immunoSEQ multiplex PCR, while TCRdb's copy carries only in-frame clones and drops some. This sample has 150,000 to 250,000 clones, with roughly 83% found just once. The sequencing input was peripheral blood. These receptors were collected from a woman aged 40 to 49 with COVID-19, enrolled during active disease.

The V call is TRBV5-1, the J call TRBJ1-4; no clear D gene. The germline CDR1 and CDR2 sequences are SGHRS and YFSETQ. The length of the CDR3 is 15 residues. The V end was cut by 2 bases, the J end by 6 bases, with 14 bases between. The DNA of the CDR3 is TGCGCCAGCAGCTTAATTTCCGGGAGTGATGAAAAACTGTTTTTT. This sequence encodes CASSLISGSDEKLFF.

This rearrangement joins TRBV29-1 to TRBJ2-1; 10 bases agree with TRBD1. CDR3 size: 16 residues. V lost 3 bases, J lost 1 base, and 6 bases stayed unmatched. The germline V gene encodes CDR1 SQVTM and CDR2 ANQGSEA. DNA of the CDR3: TGCAGCGTTGAGCCCTCGGACAGGGGGTCCTACAATGAGCAGTTCTTC. It specifies CSVEPSDRGSYNEQFF.

The rearrangement joins TRBV9 to TRBJ1-2, with D perhaps matching TRBD1 (5 bases). The V and J ends lost 10 bases and 4 bases respectively, with 17 bases between them. The CDR3 runs to 13 residues. Germline V gene lookup returns CDR1 SGDLS and CDR2 YYNGEE. The CDR3 DNA sequence: TGTGCCGGACGGGACTCCGGAGGCTATGGCTACACCTTC. This gives the protein CAGRDSGGYGYTF.

The J gene is TRBJ1-2, the V gene TRBV27; 10 nucleotides agree with TRBD1. V gave up 5 bases and J gave up 6 bases; unmatched junction bases: 9. The CDR3 sequence is 15 residues long. The germline gives CDR1 MNHEY, CDR2 SMNVEV (reference sequence). The chain's CDR3 is CASSRGDRGRDGYTF. The CDR3 DNA follows: TGTGCCAGCAGTCGGGGGGACAGGGGAAGGGATGGCTACACCTTC.

This clone was seen a handful of times. This chain links TRBV10-3 with TRBJ1-1; D possibly corresponds to TRBD1 (5 bases). Between the trimmed V and J ends, which lost 4 bases and 5 bases, there was a span of 14 bases. Looked up from germline, CDR1 is ENHRY and CDR2 is SYGVKD. The CDR3 loop spans 14 amino acids. The CDR3 is CAISGVAGNTEAFF. The CDR3 DNA is TGTGCCATCAGTGGGGTCGCAGGGAATACTGAAGCTTTCTTT.

The chain joins TRBV10-3 to TRBJ2-7; 8 nucleotides agree with TRBD1. V shed 6 bases and J 5 bases; nucleotides not matched to a gene: 9. The V gene's germline CDR1 is ENHRY and CDR2 SYGVKD. The CDR3 runs to 14 residues. CDR3 region: CAIRVGQGIDEQYF. In DNA, the CDR3 is TGTGCCATCAGAGTTGGACAGGGTATCGACGAGCAGTACTTC.

V and J are TRBV7-2 and TRBJ1-1, with D unclear. The CDR3 is 13 residues long. V dropped 1 base and J dropped 11 bases, with 14 bases sitting between them. From germline, CDR1 is SGHTA and CDR2 FQGNSA. DNA for the CDR3: TGTGCCAGCAGCTTAGAGCGGCAGACGGTTGCTTTCTTT. The encoded protein is CASSLERQTVAFF.

J is TRBJ1-5 and V is TRBV27; possibly TRBD1 for D (6 bases). Per the germline V gene, CDR1 is MNHEY and CDR2 is SMNVEV (reference sequence). V was cut by 11 bases and J by 4 bases, with 21 bases left in between. The CDR3 loop spans 15 amino acids. The CDR3 loop is CASSRETGRNQPQHF. The CDR3 coding sequence is TGTGCCTCTTCGCGGGAGACAGGACGAAATCAGCCCCAGCATTTT.

This clone was counted between two and nine times. The rearrangement joins TRBV3-1 (or the pseudogene TRBV3-2) to TRBJ2-3; 11 nucleotides match TRBD2. Germline V lookup: CDR1 LGHDT, CDR2 YNNKEL (reference sequence). Germline trimming cut 3 bases from V and 4 bases from J; bases unmatched to any gene: 6. This CDR3 spans 16 amino acids. In DNA, the CDR3 is TGTGCCAGCAGCCAGGTAGCGGGGGGGCTCGCAGATACGCAGTATTTT. Protein product: CASSQVAGGLADTQYF.

This clone was observed a handful of times. This rearrangement joins TRBV5-6 to TRBJ1-6, with 9 bases identical to TRBD1. The CDR3 spans 16 residues. CDR1 is SGHDT and CDR2 is YYEEEE in the germline V gene. J gave up 6 bases and V 4 bases, and 8 bases lay outside the gene matches. CDR3 DNA sequence: TGTGCCAGCAGCGTAGGGCTGGACAGGGGTAATTCACCCCTCCACTTT. The encoded protein is CASSVGLDRGNSPLHF.

This clone showed up just once. V and J are TRBV4-1 and TRBJ1-2; 9 bases are a match to TRBD1. Germline loops: CDR1 MGHRA, CDR2 YSYEKL. The J segment lost 3 bases and the V segment lost 3 bases, leaving 8 bases of the junction unmatched. This CDR3 comprises 16 residues. The CDR3 DNA reads TGCGCCAGCAGCCACCCAACAGGGGGCGCCGACTATGGCTACACCTTC. As protein: CASSHPTGGADYGYTF.

V gene TRBV30 combines with J gene TRBJ2-1, with 7 bases that match TRBD2. V shed 2 bases and J 11 bases; nucleotides not matched to a gene: 6. The germline CDR1 and CDR2 sequences are GTSNPN and SVGIG (reference sequence). The CDR3 covers 12 residues. Here the CDR3 reads CAWSPSGNKQFF. CDR3 in DNA: TGTGCCTGGAGTCCGAGCGGGAACAAGCAGTTCTTC.

CDR3 sequence (DNA): TGCGCCAGCAGCCCGGATAGCGAAGAGACCCAGTACTTC. Translating it yields CASSPDSEETQYF. This chain uses TRBV4-1 with TRBJ2-5, with a tentative D call TRBD2 (5 bases). CDR3 length equals 13 residues. The germline V gene encodes CDR1 MGHRA and CDR2 YSYEKL. The V end lost 4 bases, the J end lost 3 bases, and 9 bases lay between the germline ends.

The chain employs TRBV19 and TRBJ1-2, with 10 bases lining up with TRBD1. CDR3 length: 15 amino acids. Trimming removed 7 bases from V and 8 bases from J; junction bases left unmatched: 13. CDR1 and CDR2 (germline): LNHDA, SQIVND (reference sequence). The CDR3 here is CASTVYPGTGEGYTF. DNA of the CDR3: TGTGCCAGTACCGTATACCCTGGGACAGGGGAGGGCTACACCTTC.

This sequence joins TRBV29-1 and TRBJ2-7, with TRBD2 matching 7 bases. The trim removed 4 bases at V and 1 base at J, leaving 10 bases unmatched. CDR1 is SQVTM and CDR2 is ANQGSEA in the germline V gene. The CDR3 is made up of 15 amino acids. The CDR3 loop is CSVVGGSGFSYEQYF. Here the CDR3 DNA reads TGCAGCGTTGTGGGCGGGAGTGGTTTTTCCTACGAGCAGTACTTC.

The rearrangement links TRBV6-2 or TRBV6-3 to TRBJ1-5; no clear D. The CDR3 covers 14 residues. The V and J ends lost 5 bases and 0 bases respectively, with 8 bases between them. Germline V lookup: CDR1 MNHEY, CDR2 SVGEGT. The CDR3 DNA reads as TGTGCCAGCAGTAGTAGTAATAGCAATCAGCCCCAGCATTTT. Amino acids: CASSSSNSNQPQHF.

The chain employs TRBV11-2 and TRBJ1-1; 8 positions match TRBD1. The V and J ends lost 11 bases and 0 bases, in that order; junction bases with no gene match: 2. Germline V gene lookup returns CDR1 SGHAT and CDR2 FQNNGV. This CDR3 comprises 12 residues. CDR3: CASGGLNTEAFF. In nucleotides, the CDR3 is TGTGCCTCAGGGGGCTTGAACACTGAAGCTTTCTTT.

V usage is TRBV3-1 (or the pseudogene TRBV3-2) and J usage is TRBJ1-2; weak D call: TRBD1 (5 bases). This CDR3 is built from 14 residues. The germline gives CDR1 LGHDT, CDR2 YNNKEL (reference sequence). Trimming cost V 0 bases and J 5 bases, with 10 bases left between them. As DNA, the CDR3 is TGTGCCAGCAGCCAAGATTATCAGGGATATGGCTACACCTTC. It encodes CASSQDYQGYGYTF.

This rearrangement joins TRBV11-2 to TRBJ1-5, with D unclear. Per germline, CDR1 SGHAT and CDR2 FQNNGV. The CDR3 is 13 amino acids. Trimming pared 3 bases from V and 1 base from J, leaving 4 bases between. The CDR3 protein is CASSFQSNQPQHF. CDR3 DNA sequence: TGTGCCAGCAGCTTTCAAAGCAATCAGCCCCAGCATTTT.

The table lists this clone with a count of one. The CDR3 DNA reads TGTGCCAGCAGCTTGGCGACAAGTAGCGGGATCGCCTACGAGCAGTACTTC. It yields the protein CASSLATSSGIAYEQYF. The rearrangement joins TRBV7-8 to TRBJ2-7; 8 bases align to TRBD2. Trimming at V came to 3 bases and at J to 2 bases, leaving 12 bases not matched to a gene. This CDR3 contains 17 residues. Germline V gene sequence: CDR1 SGHVS, CDR2 FQNEAQ.

The chain has TRBV10-3 and TRBJ2-1, with TRBD2 matching 7 bases. The CDR3 consists of 14 residues. Germline loops: CDR1 ENHRY, CDR2 SYGVKD. The V and J ends lost 10 bases and 1 base, in that order; junction bases with no gene match: 7. CDR3 DNA: TGTGCCAGTTCTCGGGGGGTTTCCTACAATGAGCAGTTCTTC. It specifies CASSRGVSYNEQFF.

V is TRBV11-3 and J is TRBJ2-2; D not resolved. This CDR3 has 14 residues. Trimming took 2 bases from V and 6 from J, leaving 10 bases between them. Germline lookup yields CDR1 SGHNT and CDR2 YENEEA. The CDR3 coding sequence is TGTGCCAGCAGCTTAAGCCCCTCGTCCGGGGAGCTGTTTTTT. It is translated as CASSLSPSSGELFF.

The CDR3 DNA reads TGTGCCAGCAGCTTAGATGGCACCCATGGCTACACCTTC. Amino acids: CASSLDGTHGYTF. This chain joins TRBV7-9 and TRBJ1-2; D remains ambiguous. Deletions cut 1 base from V and 6 bases from J, with 9 bases between. This CDR3 is built from 13 residues. Germline CDR1 is SEHNR and CDR2 is FQNEAQ (reference sequence).